The present TCR beta chain was sequenced within a study of neoadjuvant anti-PD-1 for oral cavity cancer. The protocol was immunoSEQ multiplex PCR, while the TCRdb copy is restricted to in-frame clones and leaves out a portion. The table shows 84,000 or so clones, with about 84% occurring only once. This CDR3 contains 17 residues. In germline, CDR1 is MGHRA, CDR2 YSYEKL. Germline trimming cut 1 base from V and 2 bases from J; bases unmatched to any gene: 7. V gene TRBV4-1 combines with J gene TRBJ2-7; 11 bases are a match to TRBD2. This receptor was obtained from a person aged 35-79 years with oral cavity squamous cell carcinoma. The sample was PBMCs, taken before nivolumab (anti-PD-1) treatment. In DNA, the CDR3 is TGCGCCAGCAGCCAAGGAGAGGCGACTAGCGGGACCTACGAGCAGTACTTC. Translating gives CASSQGEATSGTYEQYF.